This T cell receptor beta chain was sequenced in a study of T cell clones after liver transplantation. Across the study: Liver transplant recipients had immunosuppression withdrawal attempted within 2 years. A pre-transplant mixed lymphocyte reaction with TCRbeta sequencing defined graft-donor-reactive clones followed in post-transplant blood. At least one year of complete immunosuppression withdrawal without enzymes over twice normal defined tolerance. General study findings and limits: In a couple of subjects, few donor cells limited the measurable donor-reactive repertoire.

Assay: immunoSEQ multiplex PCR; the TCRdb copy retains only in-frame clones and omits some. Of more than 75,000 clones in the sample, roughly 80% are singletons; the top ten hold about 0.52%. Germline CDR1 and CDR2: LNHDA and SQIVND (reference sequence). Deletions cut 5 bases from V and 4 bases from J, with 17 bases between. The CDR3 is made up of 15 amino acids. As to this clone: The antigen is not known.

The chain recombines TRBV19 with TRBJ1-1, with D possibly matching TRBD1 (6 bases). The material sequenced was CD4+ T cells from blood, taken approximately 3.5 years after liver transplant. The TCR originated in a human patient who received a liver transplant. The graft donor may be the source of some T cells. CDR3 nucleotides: TGTGCCAGTAGTCTACAGGGCCCGCGGGGCACTGAAGCTTTCTTT. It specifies CASSLQGPRGTEAFF.